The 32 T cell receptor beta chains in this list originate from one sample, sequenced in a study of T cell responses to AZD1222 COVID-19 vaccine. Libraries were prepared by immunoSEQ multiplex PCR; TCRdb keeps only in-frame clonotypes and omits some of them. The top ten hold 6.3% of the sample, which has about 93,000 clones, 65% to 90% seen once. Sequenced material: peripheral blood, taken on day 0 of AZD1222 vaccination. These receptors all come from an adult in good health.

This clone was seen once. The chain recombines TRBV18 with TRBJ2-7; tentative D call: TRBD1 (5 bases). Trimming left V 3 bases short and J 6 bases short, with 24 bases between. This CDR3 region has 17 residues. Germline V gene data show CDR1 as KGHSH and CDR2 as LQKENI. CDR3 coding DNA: TGTGCCAGCTCACCTTACAGGTTGGCGTATCTTCACCGCGAGCAGTACTTC. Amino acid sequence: CASSPYRLAYLHREQYF.

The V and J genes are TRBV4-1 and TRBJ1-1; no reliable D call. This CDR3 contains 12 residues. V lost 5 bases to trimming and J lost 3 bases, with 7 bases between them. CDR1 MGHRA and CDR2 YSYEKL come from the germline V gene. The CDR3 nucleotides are TGCGCCAGCAGCTGGGGATACACTGAAGCTTTCTTT. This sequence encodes CASSWGYTEAFF.

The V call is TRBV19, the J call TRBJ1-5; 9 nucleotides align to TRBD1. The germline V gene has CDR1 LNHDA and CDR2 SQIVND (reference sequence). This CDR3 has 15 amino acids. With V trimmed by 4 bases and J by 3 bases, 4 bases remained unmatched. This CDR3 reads CASSKGQGNNQPQHF. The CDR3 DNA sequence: TGTGCCAGTAGTAAGGGACAGGGTAACAATCAGCCCCAGCATTTT. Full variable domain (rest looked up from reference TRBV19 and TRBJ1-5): DGGITQSPKYLFRKEGQNVTLSCEQNLNHDAMYWYRQDPGQGLRLIYYSQIVNDFQKGDIAEGYSVSREKKESFPLTVTSAQKNPTAFYLCASSKGQGNNQPQHFGDGTRLSIL.

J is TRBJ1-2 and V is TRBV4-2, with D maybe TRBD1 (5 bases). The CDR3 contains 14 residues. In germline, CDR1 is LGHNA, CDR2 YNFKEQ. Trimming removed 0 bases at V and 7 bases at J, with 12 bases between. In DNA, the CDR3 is TGTGCCAGCAGCCAAGATCAGGGCGAGGGTGGCTACACCTTC. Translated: CASSQDQGEGGYTF.

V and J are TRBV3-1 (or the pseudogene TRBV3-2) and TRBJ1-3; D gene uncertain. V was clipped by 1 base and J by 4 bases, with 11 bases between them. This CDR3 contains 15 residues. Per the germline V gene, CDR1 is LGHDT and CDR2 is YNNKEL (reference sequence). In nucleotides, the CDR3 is TGTGCCAGCAGCCAAGGCCCGATGCCAGGAAACACCATATATTTT. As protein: CASSQGPMPGNTIYF.

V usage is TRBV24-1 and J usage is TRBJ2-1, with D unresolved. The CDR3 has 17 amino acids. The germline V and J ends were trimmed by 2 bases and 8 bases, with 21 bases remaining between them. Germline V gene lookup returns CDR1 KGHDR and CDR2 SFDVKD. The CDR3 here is CATSDSSHWAWADEQFF. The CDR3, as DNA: TGTGCCACCAGTGATTCCTCACATTGGGCGTGGGCGGATGAGCAGTTCTTC.

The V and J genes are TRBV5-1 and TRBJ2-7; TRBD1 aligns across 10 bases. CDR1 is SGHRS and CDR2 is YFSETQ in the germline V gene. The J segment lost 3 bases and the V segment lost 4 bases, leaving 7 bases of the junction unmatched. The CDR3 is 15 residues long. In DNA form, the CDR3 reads TGCGCCAGCAGCATTACCGGGACAGGGGTCTACGAGCAGTACTTC. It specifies CASSITGTGVYEQYF.

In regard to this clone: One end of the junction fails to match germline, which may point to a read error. CDR3 sequence reads: CASSLGPGLSNEQFF. For the CDR3, the DNA is TGTGCTAGCAGCTTAGGCCCCGGACTCTCCAATGAGCAGTTCTTC. This chain connects TRBV7-7 to TRBJ2-1; tentative D call: TRBD2 (5 bases). Germline values: CDR1 SSHAT, CDR2 FNYEAQ (reference sequence). The length of the CDR3 is 15 residues.

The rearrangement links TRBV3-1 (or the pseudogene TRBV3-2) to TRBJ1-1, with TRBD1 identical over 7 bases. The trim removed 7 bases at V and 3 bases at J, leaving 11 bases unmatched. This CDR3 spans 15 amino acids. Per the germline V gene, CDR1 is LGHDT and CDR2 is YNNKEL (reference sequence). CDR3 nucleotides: TGTGCCAGCAAACCTACCTGGGACAGTGACACTGAAGCTTTCTTT. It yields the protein CASKPTWDSDTEAFF.

DNA for the CDR3: TGTGCCAGCAGCGTAGCTCCTAGCGGGGGTTACGAGCAGTACTTC. As protein: CASSVAPSGGYEQYF. V gene TRBV9 combines with J gene TRBJ2-7; TRBD2 aligns across 10 bases. This CDR3 region has 15 residues. Germline-derived CDR1 and CDR2 are SGDLS and YYNGEE. V lost 0 bases to trimming and J lost 4 bases; unmatched junction nucleotides: 4.

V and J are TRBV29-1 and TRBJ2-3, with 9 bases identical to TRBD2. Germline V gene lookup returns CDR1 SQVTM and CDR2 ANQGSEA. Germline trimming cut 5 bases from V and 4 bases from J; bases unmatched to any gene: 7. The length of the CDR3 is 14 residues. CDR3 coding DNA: TGCAGCGTTAGTCTAGCGGGATCATCAGATACGCAGTATTTT. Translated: CSVSLAGSSDTQYF.

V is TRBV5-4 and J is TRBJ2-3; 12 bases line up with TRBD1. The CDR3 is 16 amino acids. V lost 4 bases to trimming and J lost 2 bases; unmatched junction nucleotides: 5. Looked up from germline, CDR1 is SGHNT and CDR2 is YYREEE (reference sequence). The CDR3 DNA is TGTGCCAGCAGCAGGGGACAGGGGGCCCTCACAGATACGCAGTATTTT. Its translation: CASSRGQGALTDTQYF.

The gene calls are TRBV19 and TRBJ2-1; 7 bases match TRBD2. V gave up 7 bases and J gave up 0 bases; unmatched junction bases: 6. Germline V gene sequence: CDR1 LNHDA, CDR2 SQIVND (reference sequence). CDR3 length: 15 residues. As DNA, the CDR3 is TGTGCCAGTATGGATAGCGGGTACTCCTACAATGAGCAGTTCTTC. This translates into CASMDSGYSYNEQFF. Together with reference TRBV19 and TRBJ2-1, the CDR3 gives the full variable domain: DGGITQSPKYLFRKEGQNVTLSCEQNLNHDAMYWYRQDPGQGLRLIYYSQIVNDFQKGDIAEGYSVSREKKESFPLTVTSAQKNPTAFYLCASMDSGYSYNEQFFGPGTRLTVL.

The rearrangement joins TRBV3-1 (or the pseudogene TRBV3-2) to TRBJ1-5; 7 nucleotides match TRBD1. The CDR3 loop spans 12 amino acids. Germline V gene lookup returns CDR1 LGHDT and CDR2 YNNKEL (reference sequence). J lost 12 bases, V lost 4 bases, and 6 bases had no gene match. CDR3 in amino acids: CASSLGDRDQHF. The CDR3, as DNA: TGTGCCAGCAGCCTGGGGGACAGAGACCAGCATTTT.

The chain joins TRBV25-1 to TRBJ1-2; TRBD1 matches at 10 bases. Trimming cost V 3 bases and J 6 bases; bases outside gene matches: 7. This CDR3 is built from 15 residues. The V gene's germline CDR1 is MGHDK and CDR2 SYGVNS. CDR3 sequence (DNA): TGTGCCAGCAGTGAGGGACAGGGGATATCTGATGGCTACACCTTC. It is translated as CASSEGQGISDGYTF.

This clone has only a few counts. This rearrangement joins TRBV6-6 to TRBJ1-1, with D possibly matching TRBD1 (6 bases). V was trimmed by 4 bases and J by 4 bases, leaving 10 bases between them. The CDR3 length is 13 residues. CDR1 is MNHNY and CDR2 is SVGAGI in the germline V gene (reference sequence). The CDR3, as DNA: TGTGCCAGCAGTTTAGGAGGGGGCACTGAAGCTTTCTTT. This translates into CASSLGGGTEAFF.

Here the CDR3 DNA reads TGTGCCAGCAGTCCCGGGACAAGCTACGAGCAGTACTTC. Residues: CASSPGTSYEQYF. The chain carries TRBV12-3 or TRBV12-4 and TRBJ2-7, with D perhaps matching TRBD1 (6 bases). CDR3 size: 13 residues. Trimming removed 5 bases from V and 3 bases from J, with 11 bases in between.

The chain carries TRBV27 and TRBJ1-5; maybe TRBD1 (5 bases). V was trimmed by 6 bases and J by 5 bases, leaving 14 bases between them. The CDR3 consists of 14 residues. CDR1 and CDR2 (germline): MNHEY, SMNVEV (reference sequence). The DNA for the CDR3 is TGTGCCAGCAGCCGTATAGGGGCGGATCAGCCCCAGCATTTT. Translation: CASSRIGADQPQHF.

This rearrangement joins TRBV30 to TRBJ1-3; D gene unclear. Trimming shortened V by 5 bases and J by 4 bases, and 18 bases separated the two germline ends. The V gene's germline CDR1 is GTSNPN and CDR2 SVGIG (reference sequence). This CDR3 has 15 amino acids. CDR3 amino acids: CAWGGEVPLGNTIYF. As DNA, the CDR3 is TGTGCCTGGGGCGGAGAGGTGCCACTCGGAAACACCATATATTTT.

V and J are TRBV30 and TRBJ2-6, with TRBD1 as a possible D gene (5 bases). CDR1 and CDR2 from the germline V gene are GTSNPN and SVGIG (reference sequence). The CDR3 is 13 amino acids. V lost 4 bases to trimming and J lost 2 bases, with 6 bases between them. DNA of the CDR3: TGTGCCTGGACAGGGACTGGGGCCAACGTCCTGACTTTC. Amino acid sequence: CAWTGTGANVLTF. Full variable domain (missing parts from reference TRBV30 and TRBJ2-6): SQTIHQWPATLVQPVGSPLSLECTVEGTSNPNLYWYRQAAGRGLQLLFYSVGIGQISSEVPQNLSASRPQDRQFILSSKKLLLSDSGFYLCAWTGTGANVLTFGAGSRLTVL.

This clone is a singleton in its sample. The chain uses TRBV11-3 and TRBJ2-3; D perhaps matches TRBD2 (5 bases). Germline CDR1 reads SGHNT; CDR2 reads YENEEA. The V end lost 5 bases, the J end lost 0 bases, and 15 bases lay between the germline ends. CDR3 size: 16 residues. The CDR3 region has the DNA TGTGCCAGCAGCCCTAGTTGGGGAGCTAGCACAGATACGCAGTATTTT. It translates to CASSPSWGASTDTQYF.

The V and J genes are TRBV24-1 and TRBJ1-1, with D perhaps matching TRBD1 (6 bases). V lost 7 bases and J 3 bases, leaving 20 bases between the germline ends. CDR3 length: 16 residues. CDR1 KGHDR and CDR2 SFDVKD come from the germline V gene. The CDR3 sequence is CATSPYGGAEDTEAFF. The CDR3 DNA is TGTGCCACCAGCCCTTACGGGGGCGCGGAAGACACTGAAGCTTTCTTT.

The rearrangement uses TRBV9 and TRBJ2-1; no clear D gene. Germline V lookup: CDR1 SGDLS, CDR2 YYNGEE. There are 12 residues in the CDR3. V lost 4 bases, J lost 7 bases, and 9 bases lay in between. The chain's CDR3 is CASSSLQNEQFF. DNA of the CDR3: TGTGCCAGCAGCTCACTACAGAATGAGCAGTTCTTC.

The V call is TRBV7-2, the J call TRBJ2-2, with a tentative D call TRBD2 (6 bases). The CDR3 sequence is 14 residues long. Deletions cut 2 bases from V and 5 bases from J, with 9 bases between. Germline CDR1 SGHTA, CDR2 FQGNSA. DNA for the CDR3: TGTGCCAGCAGCTTATCTGGGACTACCGGGGAGCTGTTTTTT. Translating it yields CASSLSGTTGELFF. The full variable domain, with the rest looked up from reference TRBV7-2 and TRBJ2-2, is GAGVSQSPSNKVTEKGKDVELRCDPISGHTALYWYRQSLGQGLEFLIYFQGNSAPDKSGLPSDRFSAERTGGSVSTLTIQRTQQEDSAVYLCASSLSGTTGELFFGEGSRLTVL.

As DNA, the CDR3 is TGTGCCAGCAGCGGCTATGGAACAGGGATGGTCTACGAGCAGTACTTC. Translated: CASSGYGTGMVYEQYF. The rearrangement uses TRBV7-2 and TRBJ2-7, with D tentatively TRBD1 (6 bases). The CDR3 spans 16 residues. The germline V gene encodes CDR1 SGHTA and CDR2 FQGNSA. V was cut by 5 bases and J by 3 bases, with 20 bases left in between.

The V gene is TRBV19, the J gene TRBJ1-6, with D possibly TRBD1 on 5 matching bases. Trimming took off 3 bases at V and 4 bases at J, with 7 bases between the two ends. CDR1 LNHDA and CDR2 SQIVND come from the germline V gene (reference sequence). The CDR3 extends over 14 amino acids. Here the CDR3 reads CASSIAGYNSPLHF. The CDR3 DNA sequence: TGTGCCAGTAGTATCGCAGGGTATAATTCACCCCTCCACTTT. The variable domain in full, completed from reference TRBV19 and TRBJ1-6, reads DGGITQSPKYLFRKEGQNVTLSCEQNLNHDAMYWYRQDPGQGLRLIYYSQIVNDFQKGDIAEGYSVSREKKESFPLTVTSAQKNPTAFYLCASSIAGYNSPLHFGNGTRLTVT.

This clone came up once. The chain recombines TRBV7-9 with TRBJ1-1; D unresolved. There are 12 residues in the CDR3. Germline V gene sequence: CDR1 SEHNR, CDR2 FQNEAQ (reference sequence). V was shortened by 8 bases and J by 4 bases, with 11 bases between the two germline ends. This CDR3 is CASVWLSTEAFF. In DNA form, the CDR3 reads TGTGCCAGCGTTTGGTTGAGCACTGAAGCTTTCTTT.

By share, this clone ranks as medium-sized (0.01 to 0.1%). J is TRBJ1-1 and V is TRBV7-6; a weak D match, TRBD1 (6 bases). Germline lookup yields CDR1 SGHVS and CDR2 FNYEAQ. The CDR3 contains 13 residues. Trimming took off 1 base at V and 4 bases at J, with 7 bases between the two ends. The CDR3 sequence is CASSLGTATEAFF. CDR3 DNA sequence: TGTGCCAGCAGCTTAGGGACAGCCACTGAAGCTTTCTTT. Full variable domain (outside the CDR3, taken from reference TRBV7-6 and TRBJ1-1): GAGVSQSPRYKVTKRGQDVALRCDPISGHVSLYWYRQALGQGPEFLTYFNYEAQQDKSGLPNDRFSAERPEGSISTLTIQRTEQRDSAMYRCASSLGTATEAFFGQGTRLTVV.

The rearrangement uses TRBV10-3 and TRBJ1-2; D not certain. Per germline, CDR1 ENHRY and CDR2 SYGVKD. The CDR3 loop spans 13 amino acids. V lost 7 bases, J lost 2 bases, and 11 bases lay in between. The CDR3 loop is CAINSQENYGYTF. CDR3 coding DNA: TGTGCCATCAATTCTCAGGAAAACTATGGCTACACCTTC.

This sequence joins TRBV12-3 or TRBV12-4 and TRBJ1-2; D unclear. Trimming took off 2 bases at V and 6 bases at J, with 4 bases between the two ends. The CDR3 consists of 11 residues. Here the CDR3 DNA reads TGTGCCAGCAGTTTATCCCATGGCTACACCTTC. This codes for CASSLSHGYTF.

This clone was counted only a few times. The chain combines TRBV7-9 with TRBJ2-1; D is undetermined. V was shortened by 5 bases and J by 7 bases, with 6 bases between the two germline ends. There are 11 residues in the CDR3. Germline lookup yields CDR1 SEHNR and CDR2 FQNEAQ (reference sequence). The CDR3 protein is CASSLKNEQFF. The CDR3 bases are TGTGCCAGCAGCCTCAAAAATGAGCAGTTCTTC.

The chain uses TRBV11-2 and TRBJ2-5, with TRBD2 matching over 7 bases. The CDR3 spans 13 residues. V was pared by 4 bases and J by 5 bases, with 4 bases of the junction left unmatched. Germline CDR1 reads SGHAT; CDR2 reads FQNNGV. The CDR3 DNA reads TGTGCCAGCAGCTCCTCGACTAGCGAGACCCAGTACTTC. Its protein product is CASSSSTSETQYF.